These T cell receptor beta chains were read from a single sample in a study of OX40 agonist ivuxolimab in advanced cancers. Produced via immunoSEQ multiplex PCR; TCRdb's table is partial and in-frame only. The repertoire holds 85,000 to 90,000 clones, with about 93% as singletons. This specimen was CD4+ or CD8+ T cells sorted from blood, taken in a trial of the OX40 agonist ivuxolimab. The receptors here all came from an adult with an advanced solid tumor such as melanoma, head and neck, liver or kidney cancer. CDR3s include the opening cysteine and the closing phenylalanine or tryptophan.

V gene	J gene	CDR3 protein
TRBV5-1	TRBJ2-5	CASSLPTQETQYF
TRBV18	TRBJ1-2	CASSPGQGLDGYTF
TRBV28	TRBJ2-5	CASSLYAGGETQYF
TRBV6-1	TRBJ1-5	CASLGVRQGQPQHF
TRBV7-9	TRBJ2-3	CASSLSSADTQYF
TRBV5-1	TRBJ2-7	CASSPQREAYEQYF
TRBV28	TRBJ1-4	CASSPRQGGANEKLFF
TRBV10-3	TRBJ1-5	CAISESPYSNQPQHF
TRBV5-1	TRBJ2-1	CASSLLTSGGLNEQFF
TRBV5-6	TRBJ2-6	CASSVAGTANSGANVLTF
TRBV7-2	TRBJ2-2	CASSLTSGSAYTGELFF
TRBV10-3	TRBJ2-3	CAISQQGAKGTDTQYF
TRBV6-6	TRBJ1-5	CASRLQGNQPQHF
TRBV6-6	TRBJ2-7	CASKAGEYEQYF
TRBV27	TRBJ2-1	CASSLSSLAGVSEQFF
TRBV13	TRBJ2-3	CASSFRLAASTDTQYF
TRBV9	TRBJ2-5	CASSPRDGLWETQYF
TRBV27	TRBJ2-1	CASSPHGLAGGYNEQFF
TRBV9	TRBJ2-2	CASSVVAGSNTGELFF
TRBV19	TRBJ1-5	CASSNMDRQNQPQHF
TRBV28	TRBJ2-7	CASRDYYEQYF
TRBV6-6	TRBJ1-2	CASSRTTGTTNYGYTF
TRBV9	TRBJ2-6	CASSVGQGSSGANVLTF
TRBV6-6	TRBJ2-3	CASRGLAGRTDTQYF
TRBV28	TRBJ2-1	CAHTGRARLNEQFF
TRBV5-8	TRBJ1-1	CASSLTGLNTEAFF
TRBV7-9	TRBJ2-1	CASSRTGYNEQFF
TRBV5-4	TRBJ2-5	CASSLAGQQETQYF
TRBV28	TRBJ2-7	CASSEAPTYEQYF